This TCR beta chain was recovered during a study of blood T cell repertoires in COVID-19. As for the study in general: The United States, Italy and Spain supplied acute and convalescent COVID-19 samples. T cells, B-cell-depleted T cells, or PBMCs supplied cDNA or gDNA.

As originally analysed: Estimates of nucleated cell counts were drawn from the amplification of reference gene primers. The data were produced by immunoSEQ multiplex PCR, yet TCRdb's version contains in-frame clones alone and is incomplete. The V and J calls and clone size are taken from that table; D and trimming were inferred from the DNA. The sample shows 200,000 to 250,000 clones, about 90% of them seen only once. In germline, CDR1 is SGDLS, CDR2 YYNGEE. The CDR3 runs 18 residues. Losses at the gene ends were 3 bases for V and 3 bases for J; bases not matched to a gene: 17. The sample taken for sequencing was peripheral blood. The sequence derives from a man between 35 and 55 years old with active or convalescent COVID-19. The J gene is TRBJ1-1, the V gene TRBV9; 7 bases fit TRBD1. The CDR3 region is CASSAGPGQNVMYTEAFF. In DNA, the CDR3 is TGTGCCAGCAGCGCGGGACCGGGACAGAATGTAATGTACACTGAAGCTTTCTTT.